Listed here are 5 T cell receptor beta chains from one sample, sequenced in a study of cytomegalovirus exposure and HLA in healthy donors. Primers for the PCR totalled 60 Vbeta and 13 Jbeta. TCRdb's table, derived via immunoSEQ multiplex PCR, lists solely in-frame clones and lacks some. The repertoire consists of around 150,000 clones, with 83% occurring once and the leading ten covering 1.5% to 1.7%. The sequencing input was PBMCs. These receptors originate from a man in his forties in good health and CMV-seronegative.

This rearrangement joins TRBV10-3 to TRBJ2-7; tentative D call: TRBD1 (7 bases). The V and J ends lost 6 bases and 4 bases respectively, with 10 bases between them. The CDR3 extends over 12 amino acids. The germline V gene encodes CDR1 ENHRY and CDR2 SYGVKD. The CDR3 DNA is TGTGCCATCAGATCAGGGGGGTACGAGCAGTACTTC. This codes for CAIRSGGYEQYF.

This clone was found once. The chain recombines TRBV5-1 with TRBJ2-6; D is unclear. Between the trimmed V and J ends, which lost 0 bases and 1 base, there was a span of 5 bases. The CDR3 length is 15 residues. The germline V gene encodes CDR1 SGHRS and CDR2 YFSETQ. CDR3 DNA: TGCGCCAGCAGCTTGGTTCTTTCTGGGGCCAACGTCCTGACTTTC. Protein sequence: CASSLVLSGANVLTF. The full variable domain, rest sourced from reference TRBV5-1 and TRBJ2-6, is KAGVTQTPRYLIKTRGQQVTLSCSPISGHRSVSWYQQTPGQGLQFLFEYFSETQRNKGNFPGRFSGRQFSNSRSEMNVSTLELGDSALYLCASSLVLSGANVLTFGAGSRLTVL.

CDR3 bases: TGCGCCAGCAGCCAATCGGCGGCGGGGGGAAGTGGCTACACCTTC. This gives the protein CASSQSAAGGSGYTF. The J gene is TRBJ1-2, the V gene TRBV4-1; D is perhaps TRBD1 (5 bases). From germline, CDR1 is MGHRA and CDR2 YSYEKL. V lost 2 bases and J lost 7, with 17 bases in between. The CDR3 has 15 residues.

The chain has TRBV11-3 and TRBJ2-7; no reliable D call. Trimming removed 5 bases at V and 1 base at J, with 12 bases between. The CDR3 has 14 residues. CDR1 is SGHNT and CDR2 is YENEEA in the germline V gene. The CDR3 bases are TGTGCCAGCAGCCAAGATACAAATTCCTACGAGCAGTACTTC. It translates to CASSQDTNSYEQYF.

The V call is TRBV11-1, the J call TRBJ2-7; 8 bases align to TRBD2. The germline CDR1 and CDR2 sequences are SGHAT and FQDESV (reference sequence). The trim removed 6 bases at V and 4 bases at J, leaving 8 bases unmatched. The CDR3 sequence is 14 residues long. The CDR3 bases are TGTGCCAGCAGGATAAGCGGGAGTAGGTACGAGCAGTACTTC. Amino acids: CASRISGSRYEQYF.